Included here is one T cell receptor (beta chain) sequence, with context. The CDR3 extends over 15 amino acids. In germline, CDR1 is MNHEY, CDR2 SVGAGI. Trimming left V 2 bases short and J 0 bases short, with 10 bases between. TCRdb's table, derived via immunoSEQ multiplex PCR, lists solely in-frame clones and lacks some. The table has 400,000 to 550,000 clones, roughly 87% seen once. These data come from a study of blood T cell repertoires in COVID-19. The TCR comes from a woman between 18 and 29 years old with acute COVID-19. The V and J genes are TRBV6-5 and TRBJ1-2, with D maybe TRBD1 (5 bases). Sequences were obtained from PBMCs or T cells enriched from blood (not recorded which). CDR3 sequence reads: CASSYEGAPNYGYTF. The CDR3 DNA is TGTGCCAGCAGTTACGAAGGGGCGCCTAACTATGGCTACACCTTC.